This TCR beta chain was documented in a study of blood T cell repertoires in COVID-19. Overall study: The United States, Italy and Spain supplied acute and convalescent COVID-19 samples. The cDNA or gDNA used as material had been derived from T cells, B-cell-depleted T cells, or PBMCs.

Germline CDR1 KGHDR, CDR2 SFDVKD. The CDR3 runs 11 residues. Trimming took off 4 bases at V and 8 bases at J, with 7 bases between the two ends. As originally analysed: Using reference gene primer amplification, nucleated cell counts were estimated. Sequenced by immunoSEQ multiplex PCR; TCRdb stores in-frame clones only, minus some. The V and J calls and clone size were taken over from that table, and D and trimming were inferred from the DNA. The sample lists some 150,000 clones; 88% were seen once. The sequenced material came from peripheral blood. The TCR comes from a man aged 50 or older with active or convalescent COVID-19. The J gene is TRBJ1-2, the V gene TRBV24-1; unclear D gene. The CDR3 DNA reads TGTGCCACCAGTGACCTCCTGGGCTACACCTTC. This gives the protein CATSDLLGYTF.